The rows below give T cell receptor beta chains drawn from one sample of a study of T cells in Graves' hyperthyroidism and ophthalmopathy. TCRdb used MiXCR to reprocess the multiplex PCR reads, holding one entry per CDR3 protein. The sample has around 620,000 distinct CDR3 sequences; roughly 46% are singletons. The sample was peripheral blood or thyroid tissue (not recorded which). The receptors were sampled from an adult woman with Graves' disease, either hyperthyroidism or ophthalmopathy (not recorded which). Each CDR3 is given with its conserved first and last residue. Each record gives: J gene, clone size, CDR3 length, D gene, V gene, CDR3 protein, CDR3 DNA. A D gene is named only where the DNA matches it firmly. The size field is filled for only some rows; it gives once, few, many or a size class.

TRBJ1-5 | many | 16 | TRBD1 | TRBV19 | CASQEGAGYSNQPQHF | TGTGCCAGTCAAGAGGGGGCTGGGTATAGCAATCAGCCCCAGCATTTT
TRBJ2-5 | few | 14 | NA | TRBV10-2 | CASSAPGTSETQYF | TGCGCCAGCAGTGCTCCCGGGACCTCTGAGACCCAGTACTTC
TRBJ2-5 | NA | 15 | NA | TRBV27 | CASSRVLGGGETQYF | TGTGCCAGCAGCCGAGTATTAGGTGGAGGAGAGACCCAGTACTTC
TRBJ1-1 | many | 14 | NA | TRBV7-9 | CASSSASWGTEAFF | TGTGCCAGCAGCTCTGCGTCCTGGGGAACTGAAGCTTTCTTT
TRBJ2-7 | NA | 14 | TRBD1 | TRBV29-1 | CSVRRDSRSYEQYF | TGCAGCGTCCGCCGGGACAGTCGATCCTACGAGCAGTACTTC
TRBJ2-7 | many | 14 | NA | TRBV5-1 | CASSLGGSGYEQYF | TGCGCCAGCAGCTTGGGAGGGTCGGGATACGAGCAGTACTTC
TRBJ1-3 | NA | 16 | NA | TRBV28 | CASRRTVGFSGNTIYF | TGTGCCAGCAGGAGGACAGTTGGATTCTCTGGAAACACCATATATTTT
TRBJ2-2 | many | 17 | TRBD2 | TRBV6-5 | CASKGLAGVANTGELFF | TGTGCCAGCAAGGGACTAGCGGGAGTGGCGAACACCGGGGAGCTGTTTTTT
TRBJ2-2 | many | 18 | NA | TRBV7-3 | CASSGRAGFTSLGEELFF | TGTGCCAGCAGCGGTAGGGCCGGGTTTACTAGCCTGGGAGAGGAGCTGTTTTTT
TRBJ2-7 | many | 13 | NA | TRBV18 | CASSPLDSYEQYF | TGTGCCAGCTCACCACTGGACAGCTACGAGCAGTACTTC
TRBJ1-1 | NA | 14 | NA | TRBV20-1 | CSARFSRKNTEAFF | TGCAGTGCTAGATTCAGCAGAAAGAACACTGAAGCTTTCTTT
TRBJ2-7 | many | 14 | TRBD2 | TRBV7-2 | CASSPTSGGYEQYF | TGTGCCAGCAGCCCTACTAGCGGGGGGTACGAGCAGTACTTC
TRBJ2-2 | NA | 14 | NA | TRBV29-1 | CSLDQWWGTGELFF | TGCAGCTTAGACCAGTGGTGGGGCACCGGGGAGCTGTTTTTT
TRBJ1-1 | NA | 13 | NA | TRBV10-3 | CAISEDRWTEAFF | TGTGCCATCAGTGAGGACCGATGGACTGAAGCTTTCTTT
TRBJ2-7 | NA | 16 | TRBD2 | TRBV3-1 | CASSQEGLGTNYEQYF | TGTGCCAGCAGCCAAGAAGGTTTGGGGACTAACTACGAGCAGTACTTC
TRBJ1-2 | NA | 14 | NA | TRBV20-1 | CRVKIGAYGYGYTF | TGCAGGGTTAAGATAGGGGCTTACGGCTATGGCTACACCTTC
TRBJ1-2 | NA | 15 | TRBD1 | TRBV3-1 | CASSQKAGTVGGYTF | TGTGCCAGCAGCCAAAAAGCCGGGACAGTTGGCGGCTACACCTTC
TRBJ1-5 | NA | 13 | NA | TRBV9 | CASSVGFGQPQHF | TGTGCCAGCAGCGTAGGTTTCGGGCAGCCCCAGCATTTT
TRBJ2-2 | many | 17 | TRBD2 | TRBV19 | CATAILASGVATGELFF | TGTGCCACCGCGATACTTGCTAGCGGAGTCGCCACCGGGGAGCTGTTTTTT
TRBJ2-5 | NA | 16 | TRBD2 | TRBV10-3 | CAITAETGGMMETQYF | TGTGCCATCACAGCAGAGACGGGGGGGATGATGGAGACCCAGTACTTC
TRBJ2-2 | NA | 13 | NA | TRBV10-3 | CAIRSQGHGELFF | TGTGCCATCAGGTCCCAGGGGCACGGGGAGCTGTTTTTT
TRBJ2-7 | few | 15 | NA | TRBV18 | CASSPPGRKSYEQYF | TGTGCCAGCTCACCTCCCGGGCGGAAGAGCTACGAGCAGTACTTC
TRBJ2-5 | NA | 15 | TRBD2 | TRBV7-2 | CASSSQRTSAETQYF | TGTGCCAGCAGCTCCCAGAGGACTAGCGCGGAGACCCAGTACTTC
TRBJ2-2 | NA | 14 | NA | TRBV11-2 | CATATSGNTGELFF | TGTGCCACGGCGACTTCTGGAAACACCGGGGAGCTGTTTTTT
TRBJ1-4 | many | 15 | NA | TRBV7-2 | CASTRGASLNEKLFF | TGTGCCAGCACGAGGGGGGCCAGCCTGAATGAAAAACTGTTTTTT
TRBJ1-5 | NA | 17 | TRBD1 | TRBV4-1 | CASSQPQGARTGQPQHF | TGCGCCAGCAGCCAACCTCAGGGGGCCAGGACCGGCCAGCCCCAGCATTTT
TRBJ2-5 | NA | 14 | NA | TRBV15 | CATSPTGGFETQYF | TGTGCCACCAGCCCTACTGGGGGGTTTGAGACCCAGTACTTC
TRBJ2-7 | NA | 16 | TRBD1 | TRBV4-1 | CASRLTTGQGVGEQYF | TGCGCCAGCAGACTTACGACGGGACAGGGGGTAGGTGAGCAGTACTTC
TRBJ2-7 | many | 12 | NA | TRBV2 | CASRARDHEQYF | TGTGCCAGCAGGGCTCGGGACCACGAGCAGTACTTC
TRBJ2-7 | many | 14 | NA | TRBV3-1 | CASSQDRGSDEQYF | TGTGCCAGCAGCCAAGATCGAGGGAGCGACGAGCAGTACTTC
TRBJ2-7 | many | 15 | TRBD2 | TRBV20-1 | CSARGLAGRTYEQYF | TGCAGTGCTAGAGGGCTAGCGGGTCGTACCTACGAGCAGTACTTC
TRBJ2-7 | few | 16 | NA | TRBV7-9 | CASSFQGGGNSYEQYF | TGTGCCAGCAGTTTCCAAGGTGGGGGTAACTCCTACGAGCAGTACTTC
TRBJ1-1 | many | 14 | TRBD1 | TRBV12-3/TRBV12-4 | CASSGQGVFTEAFF | TGTGCCAGCAGTGGACAGGGGGTTTTCACTGAAGCTTTCTTT
TRBJ1-4 | NA | 10 | NA | TRBV2 | CASSDGKLFF | TGTGCCAGCAGTGATGGAAAACTGTTTTTC
TRBJ1-1 | NA | 14 | TRBD1 | TRBV7-9 | CASSSDRGFTEAFF | TGTGCCAGTAGTAGCGACAGGGGGTTCACTGAAGCTTTCTTT
TRBJ1-2 | many | 17 | NA | TRBV5-1 | CASSPDTLTVLNYGYTF | TGCGCCAGCAGCCCCGATACCCTGACAGTTCTCAACTATGGCTACACCTTC
TRBJ1-5 | many | 13 | NA | TRBV20-1 | CSASSGGIQPQHF | TGCAGTGCTAGTTCCGGGGGGATTCAGCCCCAGCATTTT
TRBJ2-5 | NA | 17 | TRBD2 | TRBV19 | CASSADFAGGTKETQYF | TGTGCCAGTAGTGCCGACTTTGCGGGAGGCACAAAAGAGACCCAGTACTTC
TRBJ2-1 | once | 16 | TRBD1 | TRBV9 | CASSVGDRVINNEQFF | TGTGCCAGCAGCGTAGGGGACAGGGTCATTAACAATGAGCAGTTCTTC
TRBJ1-1 | NA | 14 | NA | TRBV2 | CAGSGSQGNTEAFF | TGTGCCGGCAGTGGTTCGCAGGGGAACACTGAAGCTTTCTTT
TRBJ1-4 | NA | 13 | NA | TRBV7-7 | CASSYEGGGKLFF | TGTGCCAGCAGCTACGAGGGGGGTGGAAAACTGTTTTTT
TRBJ1-1 | NA | 12 | NA | TRBV24-1 | CATKSGNTEAFF | TGTGCCACCAAAAGTGGGAACACTGAAGCTTTCTTT
TRBJ2-5 | NA | 14 | TRBD2 | TRBV7-2 | CASSLGLAGQTQYF | TGTGCCAGCAGCCTAGGACTAGCGGGACAGACCCAGTACTTC
TRBJ1-4 | NA | 15 | NA | TRBV2 | CASSGRVSTNEKLFF | TGTGCCAGCAGTGGCCGGGTCTCAACTAATGAAAAACTGTTTTTT
TRBJ1-2 | many | 15 | NA | TRBV12-3/TRBV12-4 | CASSLGVQANYGYTF | TGTGCCAGCAGTTTAGGGGTACAAGCTAACTATGGCTACACCTTC
TRBJ1-2 | once | 12 | NA | TRBV2 | CASRPQVLGYTF | TGTGCCAGCAGGCCACAGGTACTTGGCTACACCTTC
TRBJ2-2 | few | 15 | TRBD1 | TRBV14 | CASSLTGTGAGELFF | TGTGCCAGCAGCCTGACCGGGACAGGGGCTGGGGAGCTGTTTTTT
TRBJ2-5 | many | 18 | TRBD2 | TRBV7-2 | CASSLRASSTSGQGTQYF | TGTGCCAGCAGCTTGAGAGCCTCGTCAACTAGCGGCCAGGGGACCCAGTACTTC
TRBJ2-2 | NA | 14 | NA | TRBV5-1 | CASGLGARTGGLFF | TGCGCCAGCGGCTTGGGGGCGCGCACCGGGGGGCTGTTTTTT
TRBJ1-5 | few | 19 | TRBD1 | TRBV4-1 | CASSQPLGQGDLGNQPQHF | TGCGCCAGCAGCCAACCCCTAGGACAGGGGGATTTGGGCAATCAGCCCCAGCATTTT
TRBJ1-1 | many | 13 | NA | TRBV6-2/TRBV6-3 | CASSWDGNTEAFF | TGTGCCAGCAGTTGGGACGGAAACACTGAAGCTTTCTTT
TRBJ2-5 | few | 19 | TRBD1 | TRBV29-1 | CSVEGARAGGAVIEETQYF | TGCAGCGTTGAGGGGGCCCGGGCAGGGGGCGCGGTAATTGAAGAGACCCAGTACTTC
TRBJ2-7 | NA | 12 | NA | TRBV20-1 | CSSWGATYEQYF | TGCAGCTCCTGGGGGGCCACCTACGAGCAGTACTTC
TRBJ2-7 | NA | 14 | NA | TRBV20-1 | CSARGFGTSYEQYF | TGCAGTGCTAGAGGGTTTGGGACCTCCTACGAGCAGTACTTC
TRBJ2-5 | many | 16 | NA | TRBV2 | CASTPELTPGQETQYF | TGTGCCAGCACCCCAGAACTTACACCAGGCCAAGAGACCCAGTACTTC
TRBJ1-5 | NA | 14 | NA | TRBV25-1 | CACSASGGTQPQHF | NA
TRBJ2-5 | NA | 15 | NA | TRBV20-1 | CSARAPGQNKETQYF | TGCAGTGCTAGAGCCCCAGGGCAGAATAAAGAGACCCAGTACTTC
TRBJ2-7 | many | 14 | NA | TRBV25-1 | CASSESGVRSEQYF | TGTGCCAGCAGTGAATCCGGGGTACGGAGCGAGCAGTACTTC